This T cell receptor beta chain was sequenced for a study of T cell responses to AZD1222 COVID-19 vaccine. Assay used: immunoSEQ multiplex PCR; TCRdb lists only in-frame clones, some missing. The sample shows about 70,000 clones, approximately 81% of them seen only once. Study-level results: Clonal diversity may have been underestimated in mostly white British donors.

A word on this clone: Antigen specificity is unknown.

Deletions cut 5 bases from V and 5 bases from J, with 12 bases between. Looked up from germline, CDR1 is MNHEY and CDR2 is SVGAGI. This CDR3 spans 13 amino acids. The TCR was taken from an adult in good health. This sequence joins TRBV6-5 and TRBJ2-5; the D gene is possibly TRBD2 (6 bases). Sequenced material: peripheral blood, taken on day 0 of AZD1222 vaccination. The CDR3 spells CASSRQEGETQYF. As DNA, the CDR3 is TGTGCCAGCAGTAGGCAGGAGGGGGAGACCCAGTACTTC.